The 19 T cell receptor beta chains listed next were all sequenced from one sample in a study of blood T cell repertoires in COVID-19 (dated by TCRdb to 2020 to 2021). Library construction relied on the immunoSEQ multiplex PCR assay. This immuneACCESS table, as held by TCRdb, lists in-frame sequences with V and J called but not all clones. Of the missing ones, under half trace to an unresolved V gene in checked studies; the others have no known cause. The sample data list fewer than 500,000 clones, and around 87% of these were observed just once. Jointly, the top ten make up around 1.1% of the sample. Sequencing was carried out using PBMCs or T cells enriched from blood (not recorded which). All receptors come from a young man who had recovered from COVID-19.

This chain connects TRBV28 to TRBJ2-1, with a weak D call TRBD2 (6 bases). V gave up 4 bases and J gave up 1 base, with 14 bases separating them. In germline, CDR1 is MDHEN, CDR2 SYDVKM. This CDR3 has 16 residues. CDR3 protein: CASSSPEEGSYNEQFF. The DNA for the CDR3 is TGTGCCAGCAGTTCACCCGAGGAGGGGTCCTACAATGAGCAGTTCTTC.

This chain joins TRBV28 and TRBJ2-3, with TRBD2 matching 9 bases. The germline CDR1 and CDR2 sequences are MDHEN and SYDVKM. There are 15 residues in the CDR3. Trimming removed 3 bases from V and 5 bases from J; junction bases left unmatched: 6. This CDR3 is CASSFFSGRLDTQYF. The CDR3 region has the DNA TGTGCCAGCAGTTTTTTTAGCGGGAGATTAGATACGCAGTATTTT.

The gene calls are TRBV2 and TRBJ1-5; 7 nucleotides agree with TRBD1. The CDR3 is 15 amino acids. Looked up from germline, CDR1 is SNHLY and CDR2 is FYNNEI. The V segment lost 4 bases and the J segment 1 base; nucleotides outside the gene matches: 4. The CDR3 loop reads CASSGQGRSNQPQHF. The CDR3 DNA follows: TGTGCCAGCAGTGGACAGGGAAGGAGCAATCAGCCCCAGCATTTT.

J is TRBJ2-7 and V is TRBV28; D call uncertain. The germline V gene encodes CDR1 MDHEN and CDR2 SYDVKM. The CDR3 length is 13 residues. V shed 2 bases and J shed 6 bases, with 11 bases lying between them. The CDR3 nucleotides read TGTGCCAGCAGTTTAGCAAGTCTAGGCGAGCAGTACTTC. Its protein product is CASSLASLGEQYF.

This clone came up once. This rearrangement joins TRBV19 to TRBJ2-7, with a possible D match to TRBD2 (6 bases). CDR3 length: 14 residues. Trimming took off 3 bases at V and 5 bases at J, with 14 bases between the two ends. Germline-derived CDR1 and CDR2 are LNHDA and SQIVND (reference sequence). The CDR3 DNA reads as TGTGCCAGTAGTATCATATCCGGGACTGACGAGCAGTACTTC. This sequence encodes CASSIISGTDEQYF.

This clone has only one observation. The V and J genes are TRBV4-1 and TRBJ1-2; 9 bases map to TRBD1. J was trimmed by 8 bases and V by 2 bases; bases with no gene match: 15. Germline V gene sequence: CDR1 MGHRA, CDR2 YSYEKL. This CDR3 is 17 amino acids long. CDR3 in DNA: TGCGCCAGCAGCCAAACCACCAACACAGGGGGCGTCTTCGGCTACACCTTC. Its protein product is CASSQTTNTGGVFGYTF.

The chain couples TRBV9 to TRBJ2-3; 7 nucleotides agree with TRBD2. After removal of 4 bases from V and 0 bases from J, the junction contained 2 bases not matched to a gene. CDR1 and CDR2 from the germline V gene are SGDLS and YYNGEE. The CDR3 sequence is 14 residues long. In DNA form, the CDR3 reads TGTGCCAGCAGCATTAGCGGGAGCACAGATACGCAGTATTTT. This encodes CASSISGSTDTQYF.

This clone is a singleton in its sample. The chain recombines TRBV28 with TRBJ2-1, with D possibly being TRBD1 (6 bases). Trimming shortened V by 6 bases and J by 3 bases, and 12 bases separated the two germline ends. Germline-derived CDR1 and CDR2 are MDHEN and SYDVKM. The CDR3 spans 14 residues. CDR3 sequence (DNA): TGTGCCAGCAGCGGTCAGGGGTTCTACAATGAGCAGTTCTTC. Protein: CASSGQGFYNEQFF.

The V call is TRBV28, the J call TRBJ1-6; D is uncertain. Germline V gives CDR1 MDHEN, CDR2 SYDVKM. The CDR3 has 16 amino acids. V lost 3 bases and J 5 bases, leaving 14 bases between the germline ends. Here the CDR3 reads CASSFLTAGNNSPLHF. CDR3 DNA sequence: TGTGCCAGCAGTTTTTTGACGGCGGGGAATAATTCACCCCTCCACTTT.

The rearrangement links TRBV28 to TRBJ1-6; 9 nucleotides line up with TRBD1. V trimming: 4 bases; J trimming: 6 bases; junction bases outside the gene matches: 4. CDR1 is MDHEN and CDR2 is SYDVKM in the germline V gene. The CDR3 extends over 15 amino acids. CDR3 loop: CASSSGTGSNSPLHF. The DNA of the CDR3 is TGTGCCAGCAGTTCCGGGACAGGGTCTAATTCACCCCTCCACTTT.

The chain has TRBV5-8 and TRBJ1-6; 9 bases line up with TRBD1. From germline, CDR1 is SGHTS and CDR2 YDEGEE. This CDR3 is built from 12 residues. J was trimmed by 9 bases and V by 5 bases; bases with no gene match: 0. The CDR3 nucleotides read TGTGCCAGCAGGACAGGGGGTTCACCCCTCCACTTT. Amino acid sequence: CASRTGGSPLHF.

The chain recombines TRBV6-1 with TRBJ2-3; 7 bases are a match to TRBD2. This CDR3 comprises 16 residues. Germline V CDR1 and CDR2: MNHNS, SASEGT. Trimming removed 0 bases from V and 1 base from J; junction bases left unmatched: 4. The CDR3 spells CASSEAALAGTDTQYF. The CDR3 nucleotides read TGTGCCAGCAGTGAAGCGGCCCTAGCGGGCACAGATACGCAGTATTTT.

The chain employs TRBV4-1 and TRBJ1-6; D not resolved. Looked up from germline, CDR1 is MGHRA and CDR2 is YSYEKL. Trimming took 4 bases from V and 7 from J, leaving 8 bases between them. The CDR3 sequence is 13 residues long. The CDR3: CASSLSENSPLHF. In DNA form, the CDR3 reads TGCGCCAGCAGCCTGAGCGAGAATTCACCCCTCCACTTT.

The CDR3 DNA follows: TGTGCCAGCAGCCAAGGTGCAGGGTCCTATGGCTACACCTTC. It is translated as CASSQGAGSYGYTF. This chain connects TRBV3-1 (or the pseudogene TRBV3-2) to TRBJ1-2; the D gene is possibly TRBD1 (5 bases). The V end was cut by 1 base, the J end by 4 bases, with 10 bases between. CDR1 is LGHDT, CDR2 YNNKEL, per germline (reference sequence). The CDR3 contains 14 residues.

This chain connects TRBV30 to TRBJ2-1; 12 nucleotides match TRBD2. CDR1 and CDR2 (germline): GTSNPN, SVGIG (reference sequence). Trimming removed 3 bases from V and 5 bases from J; junction bases left unmatched: 2. The CDR3 extends over 14 amino acids. The CDR3 here is CAWRTSGSHNEQFF. CDR3 nucleotide sequence: TGTGCCTGGAGGACTAGCGGGAGCCACAATGAGCAGTTCTTC.

The gene calls are TRBV5-1 and TRBJ1-2; no firm D call. This CDR3 has 12 residues. V was clipped by 1 base and J by 3 bases, with 4 bases between them. CDR1 SGHRS and CDR2 YFSETQ come from the germline V gene. In nucleotides, the CDR3 is TGCGCCAGCAGCTTGACGGACTATGGCTACACCTTC. The encoded protein is CASSLTDYGYTF.

This clone has a single count. The V gene is TRBV6-2 or TRBV6-3, the J gene TRBJ2-1; 7 bases align to TRBD1. The CDR3 runs 15 residues. CDR1 and CDR2 from the germline V gene are MNHEY and SVGEGT. Germline trimming cut 2 bases from V and 2 bases from J; bases unmatched to any gene: 3. This CDR3 is CASSYRTGTYNEQFF. The DNA of the CDR3 is TGTGCCAGCAGTTACCGGACAGGCACCTACAATGAGCAGTTCTTC.

The chain employs TRBV2 and TRBJ1-1; 7 bases agree with TRBD1. This CDR3 contains 14 residues. Looked up from germline, CDR1 is SNHLY and CDR2 is FYNNEI. V shed 6 bases, J shed 12 bases, and the junction held 16 bases outside the gene matches. The CDR3 bases are TGTGCCAGCAGCGCATTCTTAGAGGGGGCAGCGTCTTTCTTT. This gives the protein CASSAFLEGAASFF. The entire variable domain, with the rest obtained from reference TRBV2 and TRBJ1-1, is as follows: EPEVTQTPSHQVTQMGQEVILRCVPISNHLYFYWYRQILGQKVEFLVSFYNNEISEKSEIFDDQFSVERPDGSNFTLKIRSTKLEDSAMYFCASSAFLEGAASFFGQGTRLTVV.

The J gene is TRBJ2-5, the V gene TRBV5-1; 8 positions agree with TRBD1. This CDR3 is built from 14 residues. Per the germline V gene, CDR1 is SGHRS and CDR2 is YFSETQ. V lost 3 bases to trimming and J lost 5 bases; unmatched junction nucleotides: 6. CDR3 coding DNA: TGCGCCAGCAGCTCCCGACAGGGGCTGGAGACCCAGTACTTC. Translating gives CASSSRQGLETQYF. The variable domain in full, with the rest retrieved from reference TRBV5-1 and TRBJ2-5, is KAGVTQTPRYLIKTRGQQVTLSCSPISGHRSVSWYQQTPGQGLQFLFEYFSETQRNKGNFPGRFSGRQFSNSRSEMNVSTLELGDSALYLCASSSRQGLETQYFGPGTRLLVL.